This TCR beta chain was identified in a study of T-cell reconstitution after alpha-beta-depleted transplantation in children. The study, taken as a whole, reports: T-cell numbers and diversity one year post-transplant derived largely from freshly generated T cells. There were some patients whose high TCRbeta diversity at day 60 came from surviving recipient T cells and thymic progenitors.

Trimming stripped 6 bases from V and 5 bases from J, with 5 bases between. The CDR3 has 11 amino acids. For TCRbeta, the library was prepared with unique molecular identifiers. TCRdb analysed the PCR reads with MiXCR anew, one entry per CDR3 protein. Found here are about 980,000 distinct CDR3 sequences, roughly 29% of them singletons; the top ten hold approximately 30%. This clonotype has just a few counts. Its antigen is as yet unknown. This chain connects TRBV12-3 or TRBV12-4 to TRBJ2-1; D is uncertain. This sequence originates from a boy younger than two who had a stem cell transplant for SCID, so the T cells may come from the graft donor. The specimen comprised PBMCs, mostly from graft donor cells, sampled 360 days after TCRalphabeta/CD19-depleted stem cell transplant. As DNA, the CDR3 is TGTGCCAGCAGCAAACACAATGAGCAGTTCTTC. This translates into CASSKHNEQFF.